Below are 30 T cell receptor beta chains sequenced from a single sample in a study of early T cells in non-severe SARS-CoV-2 infection. TCRdb called the 5' RACE reads again in MiXCR, with one record for every CDR3 protein. The data hold under 85,000 distinct CDR3 sequences, with about 14% observed a single time. The sequencing used whole blood, collected at baseline. Receptor source: an adult who was a healthcare worker with PCR-confirmed SARS-CoV-2 infection or an uninfected control (not recorded which).

This clonotype was seen once. The genes are TRBV28 and TRBJ2-4; D gene unclear. V lost 4 bases to trimming and J lost 1 base, with 20 bases between them. The CDR3 has 18 amino acids. Germline lookup yields CDR1 MDHEN and CDR2 SYDVKM. CDR3 region: CASSSLVAEYRAKNIQYF. In nucleotides, the CDR3 is TGTGCCAGCAGTTCCCTAGTAGCAGAGTACCGGGCCAAAAACATTCAGTACTTC.

The chain links TRBV5-4 to TRBJ2-7; tentatively, D is TRBD2 (6 bases). Germline V gene data show CDR1 as SGHNT and CDR2 as YYREEE (reference sequence). The ends were cut back, 0 bases at V and 7 bases at J, with 14 bases in the middle. This CDR3 has 14 residues. In DNA, the CDR3 is TGTGCCAGCAGCTTGGGGACTACACTGGGGGAGCAGTACTTC. Translation: CASSLGTTLGEQYF.

In this sample, this clonotype turned up many times. The rearrangement joins TRBV28 to TRBJ1-2; D is perhaps TRBD1 (6 bases). Trimming pared 10 bases from V and 5 bases from J, leaving 17 bases between. Germline loops: CDR1 MDHEN, CDR2 SYDVKM. This CDR3 is built from 13 residues. In DNA, the CDR3 is TGTGCCACCTTTCTGGGGACACATTATGGCTACACCTTC. It specifies CATFLGTHYGYTF.

This clonotype has only a few counts. This CDR3 is CASSPNQGSYNEQFF. The CDR3 nucleotides are TGTGCCAGTAGTCCAAACCAGGGGTCCTACAATGAGCAGTTCTTC. The chain carries TRBV19 and TRBJ2-1; D possibly corresponds to TRBD1 (6 bases). Germline assignment: CDR1 LNHDA and CDR2 SQIVND (reference sequence). This CDR3 contains 15 residues. V was clipped by 5 bases and J by 1 base, with 12 bases between them.

This clonotype was found a few times. The chain carries TRBV29-1 and TRBJ2-7, with 9 nucleotides matching TRBD2. This CDR3 is 15 amino acids long. V was clipped by 6 bases and J by 1 base; unmatched bases: 10. Germline assignment: CDR1 SQVTM and CDR2 ANQGSEA. In nucleotides, the CDR3 is TGCAGCGTGAGCCCGACTAGCGGACCTTCCTACGAGCAGTACTTC. Translating it yields CSVSPTSGPSYEQYF.

This chain links TRBV7-6 with TRBJ1-6, with TRBD1 identical over 7 bases. The length of the CDR3 is 14 residues. With V trimmed by 5 bases and J by 8 bases, 6 bases remained unmatched. Germline V gene sequence: CDR1 SGHVS, CDR2 FNYEAQ. Here the CDR3 reads CASSTRQGDSPLHF. CDR3 bases: TGTGCCAGCAGCACTCGACAGGGAGATTCACCCCTCCACTTT.

This chain connects TRBV28 to TRBJ1-5, with D tentatively TRBD1 (6 bases). The CDR3 runs to 17 residues. Deletions cut 5 bases from V and 6 bases from J, with 23 bases between. Germline assignment: CDR1 MDHEN and CDR2 SYDVKM. CDR3 protein: CASSPTRQGGTSQPQHF. DNA of the CDR3: TGTGCCAGCAGTCCGACCCGGCAGGGAGGGACATCTCAGCCCCAGCATTTT.

In its sample, this clonotype was seen many times. Since no conserved phenylalanine or tryptophan closes the CDR3, a read error is the likely cause. Because the CDR3's place on the DNA is in doubt, the DNA is left out and the CDR3 is given as listed by TCRdb. The CDR3 protein is CASTFFHTA. The chain recombines TRBV27 with TRBJ2-7. From its first to its last residue, the CDR3 has 9 amino acids. The germline V gene encodes CDR1 MNHEY and CDR2 SMNVEV (reference sequence).

This clonotype was counted many times. The chain joins TRBV18 to TRBJ2-1; D is uncertain. The CDR3 loop spans 17 amino acids. Trimming took off 3 bases at V and 0 bases at J, with 15 bases between the two ends. Germline V gene lookup returns CDR1 KGHSH and CDR2 LQKENI. The CDR3 DNA reads TGTGCCAGCTCACCGTACCCCGGCGCCAGCTCCTACAATGAGCAGTTCTTC. The encoded protein is CASSPYPGASSYNEQFF.

The chain employs TRBV5-1 and TRBJ1-2; TRBD1 matches at 7 bases. V shed 1 base and J 0 bases; nucleotides not matched to a gene: 0. In germline, CDR1 is SGHRS, CDR2 YFSETQ. This CDR3 has 14 residues. The CDR3 region has the DNA TGCGCCAGCAGCTTGACAGGGGCTAACTATGGCTACACCTTC. The encoded protein is CASSLTGANYGYTF.

The chain is built from TRBV6-6 and TRBJ2-2; 9 bases match TRBD2. Per the germline V gene, CDR1 is MNHNY and CDR2 is SVGAGI (reference sequence). The CDR3 length is 19 residues. V lost 2 bases and J lost 0; bases outside the gene matches: 10. CDR3 protein: CASSYLPSSSGTNTGELFF. The CDR3 nucleotides are TGTGCCAGCAGTTACCTACCCTCCTCTAGCGGGACGAACACCGGGGAGCTGTTTTTT.

The chain links TRBV9 to TRBJ2-5; D remains unclear. The V and J ends lost 3 bases and 5 bases respectively, with 8 bases between them. There are 12 residues in the CDR3. The germline V gene has CDR1 SGDLS and CDR2 YYNGEE. The CDR3 protein is CASSATGETQYF. The CDR3 nucleotides are TGTGCCAGCAGCGCCACCGGGGAGACCCAGTACTTC.

The chain has TRBV27 and TRBJ1-2; 10 nucleotides align to TRBD1. CDR1 is MNHEY and CDR2 is SMNVEV in the germline V gene (reference sequence). With V trimmed by 5 bases and J by 6 bases, 6 bases remained unmatched. The CDR3 contains 14 residues. The CDR3 nucleotides read TGTGCCAGCAGTCGTGGACAGGGGGACCATGGCTACACCTTC. Translating gives CASSRGQGDHGYTF.

This clonotype was seen a handful of times. V usage is TRBV24-1 and J usage is TRBJ1-2; perhaps TRBD1 as D (6 bases). The germline gives CDR1 KGHDR, CDR2 SFDVKD. The CDR3 contains 14 residues. V lost 3 bases and J lost 4, with 11 bases in between. CDR3 sequence: CATSDRTDSYGYTF. CDR3 DNA: TGTGCCACCAGTGATAGGACAGACTCCTATGGCTACACCTTC.

Points on this clonotype: At one of its ends the junction is not consistent with the germline gene, which may arise from a read error. The rearrangement links TRBV27 to TRBJ2-3; D gene ambiguous. This CDR3 has 14 amino acids. Germline V gene data show CDR1 as MNHEY and CDR2 as SMNVEV (reference sequence). The CDR3 reads CASSISAPTDTQYF. CDR3 DNA sequence: TGTGCCAGCAGTATATCAGCTCCCACAGATACGCAGTATTTT.

In this sample, this clonotype turned up a few times. This sequence joins TRBV6-6 and TRBJ2-7; the D gene is possibly TRBD2 (5 bases). V shed 2 bases and J shed 5 bases, with 10 bases lying between them. This CDR3 has 13 amino acids. Germline V CDR1 and CDR2: MNHNY, SVGAGI (reference sequence). The CDR3 loop is CASSYPSGNEQYF. CDR3 nucleotide sequence: TGTGCCAGCAGTTACCCTTCGGGGAACGAGCAGTACTTC.

This clonotype was seen a handful of times. CDR3 coding DNA: TGCGCCAGCACCCCGAGACTAGTCGGGAATGAGCAGTTCTTC. Translation: CASTPRLVGNEQFF. The chain links TRBV10-2 to TRBJ2-1, with D tentatively TRBD2 (6 bases). Trimming cost V 7 bases and J 7 bases, with 17 bases left between them. The CDR3 has 14 residues. CDR1 WSHSY and CDR2 SAAADI come from the germline V gene.

The chain employs TRBV11-2 and TRBJ2-3; unclear D gene. V gave up 3 bases and J gave up 1 base, with 8 bases separating them. CDR1 SGHAT and CDR2 FQNNGV come from the germline V gene. The CDR3 is 14 residues long. Written as DNA, the CDR3 is TGTGCCAGCAGCTTCATAACCCGCACAGATACGCAGTATTTT. It encodes CASSFITRTDTQYF.

In this sample, this clonotype turned up many times. The chain combines TRBV29-1 with TRBJ1-2, with D uncertain. Trimming pared 2 bases from V and 7 bases from J, leaving 8 bases between. This CDR3 is 11 amino acids long. CDR1 is SQVTM, CDR2 ANQGSEA, per germline. The DNA of the CDR3 is TGCAGCGTTGAATTGACGGCTGGCTACACCTTC. Encoded protein: CSVELTAGYTF.

This clonotype was recorded many times. This chain joins TRBV28 and TRBJ1-2; perhaps TRBD1 as D (5 bases). The CDR3 consists of 14 residues. Germline CDR1 and CDR2: MDHEN and SYDVKM. V was trimmed by 3 bases and J by 5 bases, leaving 13 bases between them. This CDR3 reads CASSFRGTGYGYTF. CDR3 in DNA: TGTGCCAGCAGTTTCCGGGGGACTGGGTATGGCTACACCTTC.

This clonotype has a handful of counts. The V gene is TRBV5-1, the J gene TRBJ2-5, with D possibly TRBD1 on 5 matching bases. The germline gives CDR1 SGHRS, CDR2 YFSETQ. The CDR3 runs to 15 residues. Trimming pared 3 bases from V and 0 bases from J, leaving 12 bases between. CDR3 residues: CASSSWGGDQETQYF. The CDR3 bases are TGCGCCAGCAGCTCCTGGGGCGGAGACCAAGAGACCCAGTACTTC.

The CDR3 DNA reads TGTGCCAGCAGTTTGGGACAATCGAACACTGAAGCTTTCTTT. Translated, it gives CASSLGQSNTEAFF. The chain recombines TRBV28 with TRBJ1-1, with D maybe TRBD1 (6 bases). Trimming removed 3 bases from V and 1 base from J, with 9 bases in between. The V gene's germline CDR1 is MDHEN and CDR2 SYDVKM. CDR3 size: 14 residues.

The chain is built from TRBV11-2 and TRBJ2-1, with D uncertain. The germline V and J ends were trimmed by 0 bases and 5 bases, with 11 bases remaining between them. CDR1 is SGHAT, CDR2 FQNNGV, per germline. The CDR3 is made up of 15 amino acids. CDR3 sequence reads: CASSLDPLRHNEQFF. In nucleotides, the CDR3 is TGTGCCAGCAGCTTAGATCCCCTGCGACACAATGAGCAGTTCTTC.

This clonotype has a handful of counts. The J gene is TRBJ2-1, the V gene TRBV20-1; TRBD1 might be the D (6 bases). The CDR3 extends over 15 amino acids. The germline gives CDR1 DFQATT, CDR2 SNEGSKA (reference sequence). Deletions cut 2 bases from V and 2 bases from J, with 13 bases between. The CDR3 DNA sequence: TGCAGTGCTAGATGGGGGCGGGTTGCCTACAATGAGCAGTTCTTC. This encodes CSARWGRVAYNEQFF.

The V and J genes are TRBV28 and TRBJ2-7, with 8 bases lining up with TRBD2. Germline V gene lookup returns CDR1 MDHEN and CDR2 SYDVKM. V shed 8 bases and J 1 base; nucleotides not matched to a gene: 10. CDR3 length: 15 residues. The CDR3, as DNA: TGTGCCAGCCGACTGGGGAGCGGGGGATCCTACGAGCAGTACTTC. Translation gives CASRLGSGGSYEQYF.

This clonotype occurred a few times. The gene calls are TRBV19 and TRBJ1-4; TRBD1 might be the D (5 bases). Looked up from germline, CDR1 is LNHDA and CDR2 is SQIVND (reference sequence). The CDR3 totals 15 residues. Trimming removed 7 bases at V and 8 bases at J, with 20 bases between. The CDR3 is CASNDRRGAYEKLFF. As DNA, the CDR3 is TGTGCCAGTAATGATCGGAGGGGCGCGTACGAAAAACTGTTTTTT.

The genes are TRBV18 and TRBJ2-5; a possible D gene is TRBD2 (6 bases). This CDR3 is 13 amino acids long. Germline V gives CDR1 KGHSH, CDR2 LQKENI. V was cut by 4 bases and J by 8 bases, with 14 bases left in between. CDR3 bases: TGTGCCAGCTCACGCCAAACGGGGGACACCCAGTACTTC. Translation: CASSRQTGDTQYF.

There are a few counts of this clonotype. J is TRBJ1-1 and V is TRBV2; no definite D call. The germline V and J ends were trimmed by 4 bases and 8 bases, with 5 bases remaining between them. This CDR3 has 10 amino acids. Germline V CDR1 and CDR2: SNHLY, FYNNEI. DNA of the CDR3: TGTGCCAGCAGTGTCACGGAAGCTTTCTTT. It is translated as CASSVTEAFF.

The CDR3, as DNA: TGTGCCACCAGCAGCTCAAGGGTCCCACCTCGGGAGCAGTACTTC. This codes for CATSSSRVPPREQYF. The chain uses TRBV15 and TRBJ2-7, with D uncertain. The germline V gene has CDR1 LNHNV and CDR2 YYDKDF (reference sequence). This CDR3 has 15 amino acids. With 3 bases removed from V and 7 bases from J, the gap between germline ends came to 19 bases.

The gene calls are TRBV5-6 and TRBJ1-2; possible D gene TRBD1, 6 bases. V lost 4 bases and J 4 bases, leaving 17 bases between the germline ends. The CDR3 has 15 amino acids. The germline V gene has CDR1 SGHDT and CDR2 YYEEEE. The DNA of the CDR3 is TGTGCCAGCAGCCCCCCAGGGGCGATCCCCTATGGCTACACCTTC. This sequence encodes CASSPPGAIPYGYTF.